This is a list of T cell receptor beta chains from one sample in a study of T cells after yellow fever vaccination. MiXCR, applied by TCRdb to the 5' RACE reads, yields one record per CDR3 protein. This sample carries roughly 170,000 distinct CDR3 sequences, approximately 6.2% of them seen once, and the ten largest clones take about 2.8%. The source material was CD4+ T cells sorted from PBMCs, sampled on the day of the first yellow fever vaccination. The receptors shown here come from a man between 18 and 29 years old who received the YFV17D yellow fever vaccine. CDR3s include the opening cysteine and the closing phenylalanine or tryptophan.

TRBV9,TRBJ2-7,CASNLGTPHYEQYF
TRBV4-3,TRBJ2-3,CASSQERPGAGTDTQYF
TRBV7-8,TRBJ2-1,CASSLIKEEQFF
TRBV11-3,TRBJ2-1,CASSSNGGYNEQFF
TRBV27,TRBJ2-5,CASSFRAGPGETQYF
TRBV28,TRBJ2-2,CASLYVTGELFF
TRBV6-5,TRBJ2-7,CAVSGQHSYEQYF
TRBV4-2,TRBJ2-2,CASSQDLQRNTGELFF
TRBV20-1,TRBJ1-2,CSAPVMLSNEGGYTF
TRBV7-9,TRBJ2-3,CASSSTTGGTDTQYF
TRBV3-1,TRBJ2-1,CASSLIAGSSYNEQFF
TRBV12-3/TRBV12-4,TRBJ2-1,CASSFGGRSFNEQFF
TRBV7-9,TRBJ2-3,CASSFSGGASGTDTQYF
TRBV6-2/TRBV6-3,TRBJ2-5,CASLTSGWETQYF
TRBV21-1,TRBJ1-1,CASSKRGDKRNTEAFF
TRBV6-5,TRBJ2-2,CASTRVSTGELFF